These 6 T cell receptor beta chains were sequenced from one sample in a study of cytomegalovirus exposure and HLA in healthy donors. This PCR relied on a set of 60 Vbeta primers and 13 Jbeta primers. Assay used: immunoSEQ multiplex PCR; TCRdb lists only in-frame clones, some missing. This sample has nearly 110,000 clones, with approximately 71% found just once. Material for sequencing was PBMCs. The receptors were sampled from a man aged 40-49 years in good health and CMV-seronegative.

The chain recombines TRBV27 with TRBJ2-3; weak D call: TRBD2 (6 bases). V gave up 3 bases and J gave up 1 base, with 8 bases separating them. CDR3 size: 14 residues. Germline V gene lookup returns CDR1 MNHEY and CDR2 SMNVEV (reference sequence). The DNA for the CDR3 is TGTGCCAGCAGTTTTGAGCGGGGCACAGATACGCAGTATTTT. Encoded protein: CASSFERGTDTQYF.

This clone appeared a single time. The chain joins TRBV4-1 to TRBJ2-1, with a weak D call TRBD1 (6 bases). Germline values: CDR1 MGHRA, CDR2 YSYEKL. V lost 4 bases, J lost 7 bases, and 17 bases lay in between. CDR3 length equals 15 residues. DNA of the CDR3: TGCGCCAGCAGCCGATTACAGGGCTGGAGGAATGAGCAGTTCTTC. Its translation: CASSRLQGWRNEQFF.

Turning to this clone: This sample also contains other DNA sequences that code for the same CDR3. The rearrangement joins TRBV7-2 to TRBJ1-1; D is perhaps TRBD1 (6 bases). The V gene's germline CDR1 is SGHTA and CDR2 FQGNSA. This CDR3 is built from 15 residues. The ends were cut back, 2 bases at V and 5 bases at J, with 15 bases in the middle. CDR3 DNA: TGTGCCAGCAGCTTAAATCCAGGGGTGGAGACTGAAGCTTTCTTT. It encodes CASSLNPGVETEAFF.

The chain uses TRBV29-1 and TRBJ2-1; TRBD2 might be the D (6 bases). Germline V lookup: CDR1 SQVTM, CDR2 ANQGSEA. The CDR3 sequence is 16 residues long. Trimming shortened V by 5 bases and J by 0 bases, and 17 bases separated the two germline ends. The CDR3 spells CSVSLGGWYSYNEQFF. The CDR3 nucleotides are TGCAGCGTTTCCCTTGGGGGGTGGTACTCCTACAATGAGCAGTTCTTC.

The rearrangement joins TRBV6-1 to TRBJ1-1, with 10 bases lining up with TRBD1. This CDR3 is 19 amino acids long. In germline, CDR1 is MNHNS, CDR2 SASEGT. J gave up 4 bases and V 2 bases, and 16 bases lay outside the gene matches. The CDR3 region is CASSERGPGQGTLSTEAFF. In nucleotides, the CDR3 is TGTGCCAGCAGTGAAAGGGGCCCGGGACAGGGGACTTTGAGCACTGAAGCTTTCTTT.

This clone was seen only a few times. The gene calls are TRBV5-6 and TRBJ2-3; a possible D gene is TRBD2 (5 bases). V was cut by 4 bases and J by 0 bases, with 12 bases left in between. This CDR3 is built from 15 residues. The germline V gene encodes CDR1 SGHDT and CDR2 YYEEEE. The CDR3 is CASSPADTSTDTQYF. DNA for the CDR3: TGTGCCAGCAGCCCAGCGGATACTAGCACAGATACGCAGTATTTT. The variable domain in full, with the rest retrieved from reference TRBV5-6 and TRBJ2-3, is DAGVTQSPTHLIKTRGQQVTLRCSPKSGHDTVSWYQQALGQGPQFIFQYYEEEERQRGNFPDRFSGHQFPNYSSELNVNALLLGDSALYLCASSPADTSTDTQYFGPGTRLTVL.